The sample holds a few counts of the clone carrying this TCR beta chain. A single record per CDR3 protein comes from TCRdb applying MiXCR to the 5' RACE reads. This table has more than 100,000 distinct CDR3 sequences, about a sixth appearing once. The sample originates from a study of T-cell memory formation after mild COVID-19. Germline V lookup: CDR1 MGHRA, CDR2 YSYEKL. V was clipped by 3 bases and J by 2 bases, with 13 bases between them. The CDR3 extends over 16 amino acids. Sequences were obtained from PBMCs or a T cell subset sorted from them (not recorded which). The clonotype originates from a young man who had mild COVID-19 (a few samples of this study predate the infection). Cell type and time point are not known. V is TRBV4-1 and J is TRBJ2-2; D gene unclear. The CDR3 DNA is TGCGCCAGCAGCCAGTGGTGGCGGCTCAACACCGGGGAGCTGTTTTTT. Its protein is CASSQWWRLNTGELFF.